A single sample is the source of the 27 T cell receptor beta chains below, sequenced in a study of T-cell reconstitution after alpha-beta-depleted transplantation in children. Preparation of the TCRbeta library was carried out with unique molecular identifiers. TCRdb fed the PCR reads into MiXCR, producing one record per CDR3 protein. The sample lists 95,000 to 150,000 distinct CDR3 sequences; around 23% were seen once. Sequencing was performed on PBMCs, mostly from graft donor cells, taken 180 days after TCRalphabeta/CD19-depleted stem cell transplant. These receptors were obtained from a male patient between 2 and 10 years old who had a stem cell transplant for chronic granulomatous disease, so the T cells may come from the graft donor.

This clonotype was recorded many times. This chain links TRBV12-3 or TRBV12-4 with TRBJ2-1; maybe TRBD2 (7 bases). The CDR3 is 15 amino acids. V gave up 5 bases and J gave up 10 bases, with 21 bases separating them. In nucleotides, the CDR3 is TGTGCCAGCAGTGTATATAGCGGAGAGGGGGGGGAGCAGTTCTTC. Translation gives CASSVYSGEGGEQFF.

The sample holds a few counts of this clonotype. J is TRBJ2-1 and V is TRBV12-3 or TRBV12-4; D not resolved. The CDR3 runs to 13 residues. V lost 4 bases and J 6 bases, leaving 10 bases between the germline ends. The CDR3 DNA follows: TGTGCCAGCAGTTATATTCCACTCAATGAGCAGTTCTTC. Amino acids: CASSYIPLNEQFF.

This clonotype appeared many times. The chain links TRBV5-5 to TRBJ1-5; D is undetermined. The length of the CDR3 is 17 residues. CDR1 and CDR2 from the germline V gene are SGHKS and YYEKEE (reference sequence). V lost 4 bases to trimming and J lost 7 bases, with 24 bases between them. For the CDR3, the DNA is TGTGCCAGCAGCATTGGGAACGCCGGGAGTCTCGGGCAGCCCCAGCATTTT. It codes for CASSIGNAGSLGQPQHF.

The chain couples TRBV5-1 to TRBJ2-7; TRBD2 matches at 9 bases. V gave up 4 bases and J gave up 3 bases; unmatched junction bases: 11. This CDR3 has 16 amino acids. The germline V gene has CDR1 SGHRS and CDR2 YFSETQ. As DNA, the CDR3 is TGCGCCAGCAGCCTTAGAGCAGCGGGGGGCCTCTACGAGCAGTACTTC. The encoded protein is CASSLRAAGGLYEQYF.

This clonotype was detected only once. The rearrangement links TRBV4-2 to TRBJ2-2; 7 nucleotides line up with TRBD2. In germline, CDR1 is LGHNA, CDR2 YNFKEQ. The CDR3 has 19 amino acids. Losses at the gene ends were 5 bases for V and 0 bases for J; bases not matched to a gene: 15. CDR3 residues: CASSVALGRGTANTGELFF. The CDR3 region has the DNA TGTGCCAGCAGCGTCGCATTGGGGCGGGGGACCGCGAACACCGGGGAGCTGTTTTTT.

The chain joins TRBV11-2 to TRBJ2-3; 12 bases fit TRBD1. Germline V gives CDR1 SGHAT, CDR2 FQNNGV. Germline trimming cut 1 base from V and 6 bases from J; bases unmatched to any gene: 5. This CDR3 spans 16 amino acids. Written as DNA, the CDR3 is TGTGCCAGCAGCTTAGCCGGGACAGGGGGCTTCGATACGCAGTATTTT. Its translation is CASSLAGTGGFDTQYF.

The chain is built from TRBV10-3 and TRBJ2-1; D is perhaps TRBD1 (6 bases). This CDR3 contains 15 residues. With 6 bases removed from V and 4 bases from J, the gap between germline ends came to 16 bases. From germline, CDR1 is ENHRY and CDR2 SYGVKD. CDR3 sequence: CAISREQGWYNEQFF. The DNA for the CDR3 is TGTGCCATCAGCCGCGAACAGGGTTGGTACAATGAGCAGTTCTTC.

This clonotype was counted only a few times. The J gene is TRBJ1-5, the V gene TRBV6-1; D is ambiguous. Germline V lookup: CDR1 MNHNS, CDR2 SASEGT. V lost 6 bases and J lost 4, with 13 bases in between. There are 14 residues in the CDR3. The CDR3 is CASSQTVQNQPQHF. CDR3 nucleotides: TGTGCCAGCAGCCAAACCGTCCAGAATCAGCCCCAGCATTTT.

This clonotype was seen repeatedly, ten times or more. This rearrangement joins TRBV20-1 to TRBJ2-5; the D gene could be TRBD1 or TRBD2 (6 bases each). The length of the CDR3 is 20 residues. Germline values: CDR1 DFQATT, CDR2 SNEGSKA (reference sequence). The ends were cut back, 5 bases at V and 4 bases at J, with 35 bases in the middle. The CDR3 DNA is TGCAGTGCTTCTGAGGGGGGTAGGGTCCCCGTAGCGATGGGGGGAGAGACCCAGTACTTC. Protein sequence: CSASEGGRVPVAMGGETQYF.

The chain carries TRBV4-1 and TRBJ1-2, with D hard to call. Trimming left V 3 bases short and J 4 bases short, with 15 bases between. Germline CDR1 MGHRA, CDR2 YSYEKL. The CDR3 covers 15 residues. The CDR3 is CASSHPGQVGYGYTF. CDR3 nucleotides: TGCGCCAGCAGCCATCCCGGTCAAGTGGGCTATGGCTACACCTTC.

This clonotype showed up many times. The rearrangement links TRBV12-3 or TRBV12-4 to TRBJ2-1, with D unclear. The CDR3 sequence is 16 residues long. V lost 5 bases, J lost 8 bases, and 22 bases lay in between. CDR3 sequence (DNA): TGTGCCAGCAGTCCCTACTCCTCTGGGGTTAAAGATGAGCAGTTCTTC. This translates into CASSPYSSGVKDEQFF.

The V call is TRBV7-7, the J call TRBJ2-1; 11 positions match TRBD2. CDR1 and CDR2 (germline): SSHAT, FNYEAQ (reference sequence). The CDR3 covers 18 residues. V gave up 2 bases and J gave up 5 bases; unmatched junction bases: 11. In DNA, the CDR3 is TGTGCCAGCAGCTTAAGGCTAGCGGGAGGTCAGGGCCACAATGAGCAGTTCTTC. Translated: CASSLRLAGGQGHNEQFF.

This clonotype was counted between two and nine times. The rearrangement joins TRBV5-1 to TRBJ2-7, with 13 bases matching TRBD2. The V gene end was trimmed by 3 bases and the J gene end by 2 bases; junction bases not matched to a gene: 8. CDR1 and CDR2 from the germline V gene are SGHRS and YFSETQ. This CDR3 has 17 residues. The CDR3 bases are TGCGCCAGCAGCTCCGGACTAGCGGGGGCCACAACCTACGAGCAGTACTTC. This encodes CASSSGLAGATTYEQYF. Full variable domain (rest looked up from reference TRBV5-1 and TRBJ2-7): KAGVTQTPRYLIKTRGQQVTLSCSPISGHRSVSWYQQTPGQGLQFLFEYFSETQRNKGNFPGRFSGRQFSNSRSEMNVSTLELGDSALYLCASSSGLAGATTYEQYFGPGTRLTVT.

The CDR3: CASSGNPSYWNNEQFF. The CDR3 region has the DNA TGCGCCAGCAGCGGGAATCCTAGCTACTGGAACAATGAGCAGTTCTTC. The V call is TRBV5-1, the J call TRBJ2-1; tentatively, D is TRBD2 (5 bases). Germline V gives CDR1 SGHRS, CDR2 YFSETQ. With 4 bases removed from V and 5 bases from J, the gap between germline ends came to 19 bases. The CDR3 length is 16 residues.

This clonotype was seen only a few times. The J gene is TRBJ2-1, the V gene TRBV7-9; TRBD1 matches at 7 bases. With 1 base clipped from V and 2 bases from J, the junction kept 2 bases outside the gene matches. The CDR3 totals 15 residues. The germline V gene has CDR1 SEHNR and CDR2 FQNEAQ (reference sequence). CDR3 loop: CASSLGDSTYNEQFF. The CDR3 DNA follows: TGTGCCAGCAGCTTAGGGGACAGCACCTACAATGAGCAGTTCTTC.

This clonotype was detected ten times or more. The chain combines TRBV29-1 with TRBJ1-1; 7 positions match TRBD1. Germline loops: CDR1 SQVTM, CDR2 ANQGSEA. With V trimmed by 5 bases and J by 1 base, 13 bases remained unmatched. The length of the CDR3 is 16 residues. CDR3 loop: CSVSTKGGFWNTEAFF. The CDR3 DNA is TGCAGCGTTTCCACAAAAGGGGGCTTTTGGAACACTGAAGCTTTCTTT.

The V and J genes are TRBV6-1 and TRBJ2-3; the match to TRBD1 covers 9 bases. This CDR3 comprises 13 residues. The germline V gene has CDR1 MNHNS and CDR2 SASEGT. V was clipped by 9 bases and J by 7 bases; unmatched bases: 8. DNA for the CDR3: TGTGCCAGTGGCGGGACAGGGTATCATACGCAGTATTTT. Amino acid sequence: CASGGTGYHTQYF.

This clonotype has a count of ten or more. V gene TRBV20-1 combines with J gene TRBJ2-1; 7 bases fit TRBD1. This CDR3 region has 12 residues. From germline, CDR1 is DFQATT and CDR2 SNEGSKA (reference sequence). V lost 6 bases to trimming and J lost 8 bases; unmatched junction nucleotides: 7. The CDR3 DNA sequence: TGCAGTGCAAAGGAACAGGGGTATGAGCAGTTCTTC. Residues: CSAKEQGYEQFF.

There are many counts of this clonotype. This rearrangement joins TRBV7-9 to TRBJ2-1; 8 bases fit TRBD1. This CDR3 is 15 amino acids long. Germline values: CDR1 SEHNR, CDR2 FQNEAQ (reference sequence). Losses at the gene ends were 6 bases for V and 8 bases for J; bases not matched to a gene: 12. For the CDR3, the DNA is TGTGCCAGCAGACGGACCCCACAGGGGGTCGATGAGCAGTTCTTC. Its protein is CASRRTPQGVDEQFF. Combining the CDR3 with reference TRBV7-9 and TRBJ2-1 gives the whole variable domain DTGVSQNPRHKITKRGQNVTFRCDPISEHNRLYWYRQTLGQGPEFLTYFQNEAQLEKSRLLSDRFSAERPKGSFSTLEIQRTEQGDSAMYLCASRRTPQGVDEQFFGPGTRLTVL.

This clonotype was seen only a few times. The chain links TRBV28 to TRBJ2-1; 11 bases map to TRBD1. Trimming took 6 bases from V and 6 from J; bases not matched to a gene: 7. Germline V gene lookup returns CDR1 MDHEN and CDR2 SYDVKM. The CDR3 loop spans 15 amino acids. CDR3 sequence reads: CASSPIGTGGNEQFF. CDR3 nucleotide sequence: TGTGCCAGCAGCCCTATTGGGACAGGGGGCAATGAGCAGTTCTTC.

The rearrangement uses TRBV7-3 and TRBJ2-2; 10 nucleotides align to TRBD2. CDR3 size: 17 residues. Germline CDR1 SGHTA, CDR2 FQGTGA. The ends lost 5 bases at V and 6 bases at J; junction bases unmatched: 12. The CDR3 here is CASSPKSGRAKPGELFF. The CDR3 region has the DNA TGTGCCAGCAGCCCTAAGAGCGGGAGGGCCAAACCCGGGGAGCTGTTTTTT.

This clonotype was detected many times. The chain recombines TRBV2 with TRBJ2-5; 9 positions match TRBD1. The J segment lost 4 bases and the V segment lost 5 bases, leaving 11 bases of the junction unmatched. The CDR3 has 16 amino acids. Germline-derived CDR1 and CDR2 are SNHLY and FYNNEI. The CDR3 region has the DNA TGTGCCAGCAGTCTCATCCGGGACAGGGTGAGAGAGACCCAGTACTTC. Encoded protein: CASSLIRDRVRETQYF.

This clonotype was counted between two and nine times. J is TRBJ2-1 and V is TRBV15; TRBD1 might be the D (6 bases). CDR1 and CDR2 from the germline V gene are LNHNV and YYDKDF (reference sequence). This CDR3 contains 14 residues. Trimming cost V 1 base and J 6 bases, with 10 bases left between them. CDR3 in DNA: TGTGCCACCAGCAGAGGTCAGGGGCCCAATGAGCAGTTCTTC. It translates to CATSRGQGPNEQFF. Combining the CDR3 with reference TRBV15 and TRBJ2-1 gives the whole variable domain DAMVIQNPRYQVTQFGKPVTLSCSQTLNHNVMYWYQQKSSQAPKLLFHYYDKDFNNEADTPDNFQSRRPNTSFCFLDIRSPGLGDTAMYLCATSRGQGPNEQFFGPGTRLTVL.

This clonotype has a handful of counts. J is TRBJ1-4 and V is TRBV7-9; D is uncertain. In germline, CDR1 is SEHNR, CDR2 FQNEAQ (reference sequence). Trimming removed 7 bases from V and 0 bases from J, with 9 bases in between. The CDR3 loop spans 14 amino acids. CDR3 nucleotide sequence: TGTGCCAGCACTGACACCTCAACTAATGAAAAACTGTTTTTT. Translating it yields CASTDTSTNEKLFF.

The rearrangement uses TRBV27 and TRBJ2-2; either TRBD1 or TRBD2 may supply D (5 bases each). Germline V gene sequence: CDR1 MNHEY, CDR2 SMNVEV (reference sequence). The ends were cut back, 10 bases at V and 0 bases at J, with 15 bases in the middle. The CDR3 runs 15 residues. The CDR3 region is CATRGRRTNTGELFF. CDR3 sequence (DNA): TGTGCCACCCGGGGACGGAGAACGAACACCGGGGAGCTGTTTTTT.

This clonotype was seen only a few times. A read error may account for a junction end that differs from germline. J is TRBJ2-5 and V is TRBV27; 8 nucleotides line up with TRBD1. The CDR3 extends over 15 amino acids. The germline V gene has CDR1 MNHEY and CDR2 SMNVEV (reference sequence). CDR3 in amino acids: CASSPVGRGQVTQYF. CDR3 DNA sequence: TGTGCCAGCAGTCCAGTGGGCAGGGGGCAAGTGACCCAGTACTTC.

The table lists this clonotype with a count of one. This chain links TRBV6-1 with TRBJ2-7; 7 bases align to TRBD1. Trimming at V came to 5 bases and at J to 2 bases, leaving 9 bases not matched to a gene. The CDR3 consists of 15 residues. The V gene's germline CDR1 is MNHNS and CDR2 SASEGT. The chain's CDR3 is CASSLETGPPYEQYF. The CDR3 DNA sequence: TGTGCCAGCAGTCTAGAGACAGGGCCCCCCTACGAGCAGTACTTC.